These 21 T cell receptor beta chains were sequenced from one sample in a study of T cell repertoires in cytomegalovirus infection. From the reads, TCRdb called clonotypes with MiXCR, one entry per CDR3 protein. The data contain fewer than 1,000,000 distinct CDR3 sequences, 30% to 40% of them singletons. These receptors have no identified antigens. The sample was cultured CD8+ T cells from PBMCs, taken from culture after CMV antigen stimulation. Receptor source: a human donor in good health (CMV status not recorded). Some clones in this sample may be carry-over from other donors' samples.

The rearrangement links TRBV27 to TRBJ2-1; 10 bases map to TRBD1. The ends lost 2 bases at V and 9 bases at J; junction bases unmatched: 13. This CDR3 comprises 17 residues. Germline V lookup: CDR1 MNHEY, CDR2 SMNVEV (reference sequence). Written as DNA, the CDR3 is TGTGCCAGCAGTTTAGGGGTCCCCGGGACAGGGGTGAGTGAGCAGTTCTTC. Translation gives CASSLGVPGTGVSEQFF.

The chain recombines TRBV15 with TRBJ1-2, with D perhaps matching TRBD1 (5 bases). Germline CDR1 and CDR2: LNHNV and YYDKDF (reference sequence). There are 14 residues in the CDR3. Between the trimmed V and J ends, which lost 6 bases and 4 bases, there was a span of 15 bases. The CDR3 spells CATRHNRDLYGYTF. The CDR3 DNA reads as TGTGCCACCAGGCACAATAGGGACCTCTATGGCTACACCTTC.

This clonotype has a count of ten or more. This chain uses TRBV7-9 with TRBJ1-1, with D possibly being TRBD1 (5 bases). Germline V lookup: CDR1 SEHNR, CDR2 FQNEAQ (reference sequence). V was clipped by 5 bases and J by 8 bases, with 21 bases between them. The CDR3 extends over 15 amino acids. The CDR3 loop reads CASSRTGGGGVEAFF. The DNA of the CDR3 is TGTGCCAGCAGCCGCACCGGGGGGGGAGGAGTGGAAGCTTTCTTT.

V usage is TRBV19 and J usage is TRBJ2-1; no clear D. Germline lookup yields CDR1 LNHDA and CDR2 SQIVND (reference sequence). This CDR3 spans 15 amino acids. Trimming removed 3 bases from V and 0 bases from J, with 9 bases in between. The CDR3: CASSMTFPSYNEQFF. CDR3 DNA sequence: TGTGCCAGTAGTATGACCTTCCCCTCCTACAATGAGCAGTTCTTC.

The chain carries TRBV2 and TRBJ2-7; either TRBD1 or TRBD2 may fit D (6 bases each). The germline gives CDR1 SNHLY, CDR2 FYNNEI. Trimming took off 3 bases at V and 6 bases at J, with 27 bases between the two ends. This CDR3 region has 18 residues. CDR3 protein: CASSDIASGGPESGEQYV. The CDR3 nucleotides are TGTGCCAGCAGTGATATAGCCTCCGGGGGCCCGGAGAGCGGCGAGCAGTACGTC.

This rearrangement joins TRBV7-3 to TRBJ2-2; either TRBD1 or TRBD2 may supply D (5 bases each). Per germline, CDR1 SGHTA and CDR2 FQGTGA. V was shortened by 3 bases and J by 4 bases, with 12 bases between the two germline ends. This CDR3 has 15 amino acids. For the CDR3, the DNA is TGTGCCAGCAGCTTTGAGGGGAGTGGCACCGGGGAGCTGTTTTTT. The encoded protein is CASSFEGSGTGELFF.

The count of this clonotype is one. V is TRBV9 and J is TRBJ2-3; D is possibly TRBD2 (5 bases). Trimming pared 1 base from V and 2 bases from J, leaving 8 bases between. Germline V gene lookup returns CDR1 SGDLS and CDR2 YYNGEE. The CDR3 sequence is 14 residues long. DNA for the CDR3: TGTGCCAGCAGCGTACAACTAGTCACAGATACGCAGTATTTT. It encodes CASSVQLVTDTQYF.

The V and J genes are TRBV7-9 and TRBJ1-6; D is ambiguous. Germline-derived CDR1 and CDR2 are SEHNR and FQNEAQ (reference sequence). V was pared by 8 bases and J by 7 bases, with 12 bases between. This CDR3 region has 13 residues. CDR3 bases: TGTGCCAGCTGCGACTCGGAAAATTCACCCCTCCACTTT. Encoded protein: CASCDSENSPLHF.

Comment on this clonotype: One base away lies a much larger clone, so this may be a sequencing read error. This chain connects TRBV2 to TRBJ1-5; D possibly corresponds to TRBD1 (5 bases). CDR1 is SNHLY, CDR2 FYNNEI, per germline. The CDR3 covers 14 residues. With 8 bases removed from V and 6 bases from J, the gap between germline ends came to 17 bases. Here the CDR3 DNA reads TGTGCCAGCTGGTTAATTGGGGGTAGTCAGCCCCAGCATTTT. Residues: CASWLIGGSQPQHF. Filled out from reference TRBV2 and TRBJ1-5, the complete variable domain reads EPEVTQTPSHQVTQMGQEVILRCVPISNHLYFYWYRQILGQKVEFLVSFYNNEISEKSEIFDDQFSVERPDGSNFTLKIRSTKLEDSAMYFCASWLIGGSQPQHFGDGTRLSIL.

This clonotype was counted a few times. The chain uses TRBV6-2 or TRBV6-3 and TRBJ2-1; 11 bases line up with TRBD2. V gave up 0 bases and J gave up 8 bases; unmatched junction bases: 9. The CDR3 length is 17 residues. Germline V gene sequence: CDR1 MNHEY, CDR2 SVGEGT. DNA of the CDR3: TGTGCCAGCAGTTACTCGGGAGAGCTAGCGGGGGGATATGAGCAGTTCTTC. Translated: CASSYSGELAGGYEQFF.

This sequence joins TRBV6-5 and TRBJ2-7; 9 bases match TRBD1. The V and J ends lost 5 bases and 5 bases, in that order; junction bases with no gene match: 13. The germline V gene encodes CDR1 MNHEY and CDR2 SVGAGI. The CDR3 spans 16 residues. This CDR3 reads CASSPRHDRGWDEQYF. The CDR3 coding sequence is TGTGCCAGCAGTCCAAGACACGACAGGGGGTGGGACGAGCAGTACTTC.

This clonotype occurred a few times. One end of the junction varies from germline; a read error may be responsible. The V gene is TRBV7-7, the J gene TRBJ2-3; D is perhaps TRBD1 (5 bases). The CDR3 contains 15 residues. Germline CDR1 and CDR2: SSHAT and FNYEAQ (reference sequence). For the CDR3, the DNA is TGTGCTAGCAGCTTAGGGGTTACAGGATCAGATACGCAGTATTTT. This translates into CASSLGVTGSDTQYF.

This clonotype was seen a handful of times. The rearrangement uses TRBV6-6 and TRBJ2-4; D unresolved. The V gene's germline CDR1 is MNHNY and CDR2 SVGAGI (reference sequence). The germline V and J ends were trimmed by 11 bases and 0 bases, with 5 bases remaining between them. The CDR3 length is 11 residues. The CDR3 loop is CAASAKNIQYF. The CDR3 DNA is TGTGCCGCCTCAGCCAAAAACATTCAGTACTTC.

This clonotype was picked up many times. This chain links TRBV24-1 with TRBJ1-1, with TRBD1 identical over 7 bases. CDR1 and CDR2 (germline): KGHDR, SFDVKD. This CDR3 region has 16 residues. With V trimmed by 6 bases and J by 5 bases, 14 bases remained unmatched. The DNA for the CDR3 is TGTGCCACCAGTCGAACTAGGACAGGTCCGAAGACTGAAGCTTTCTTT. Translated, it gives CATSRTRTGPKTEAFF.

This clonotype was seen only a few times. V usage is TRBV6-2 or TRBV6-3 and J usage is TRBJ2-1; possibly TRBD1 for D (6 bases). V shed 2 bases and J shed 6 bases, with 11 bases lying between them. CDR1 and CDR2 (germline): MNHEY, SVGEGT. CDR3 length equals 14 residues. The CDR3 sequence is CASSYNWDTNEQFF. CDR3 DNA sequence: TGTGCCAGCAGTTACAACTGGGACACCAATGAGCAGTTCTTC.

This clonotype came up many times. V gene TRBV7-9 combines with J gene TRBJ2-5, with 15 positions matching TRBD2. CDR3 length: 19 amino acids. CDR1 and CDR2 from the germline V gene are SEHNR and FQNEAQ (reference sequence). Trimming cost V 3 bases and J 4 bases; bases outside gene matches: 12. As DNA, the CDR3 is TGTGCCAGCAGCTTCCCCGGACTAGCGGGGGGGCTGCGATTAGAGACCCAGTACTTC. Amino acid sequence: CASSFPGLAGGLRLETQYF. Supplemented by reference TRBV7-9 and TRBJ2-5, the full variable domain reads DTGVSQNPRHKITKRGQNVTFRCDPISEHNRLYWYRQTLGQGPEFLTYFQNEAQLEKSRLLSDRFSAERPKGSFSTLEIQRTEQGDSAMYLCASSFPGLAGGLRLETQYFGPGTRLLVL.

Only one count was recorded for this clonotype. The CDR3: CSARDPGQGITDTQYF. CDR3 sequence (DNA): TGCAGTGCTAGAGACCCGGGACAGGGAATAACAGATACGCAGTATTTT. The chain is built from TRBV20-1 and TRBJ2-3; TRBD1 matches 9 bases. Germline CDR1 reads DFQATT; CDR2 reads SNEGSKA (reference sequence). V lost 0 bases and J lost 3; bases outside the gene matches: 7. The length of the CDR3 is 16 residues.

The table lists this clonotype with a few counts. The V call is TRBV6-5, the J call TRBJ1-1, with no clear D. The CDR3 is 17 amino acids. V shed 2 bases and J shed 4 bases, with 20 bases lying between them. Germline V gives CDR1 MNHEY, CDR2 SVGAGI. CDR3 bases: TGTGCCAGCAGTTACACGCCGGGCAACTTATTCCGCACTGAAGCTTTCTTT. Translating gives CASSYTPGNLFRTEAFF.

CDR3 sequence: CASSSELVQETQYF. For the CDR3, the DNA is TGTGCCAGCAGCTCCGAACTGGTGCAAGAGACCCAGTACTTC. V gene TRBV7-9 combines with J gene TRBJ2-5; D is unclear. The CDR3 totals 14 residues. The V end lost 4 bases, the J end lost 2 bases, and 11 bases lay between the germline ends. In germline, CDR1 is SEHNR, CDR2 FQNEAQ (reference sequence).

The chain combines TRBV14 with TRBJ2-7; tentative D call: TRBD1 (5 bases). V shed 4 bases and J shed 8 bases, with 27 bases lying between them. This CDR3 region has 17 residues. CDR1 and CDR2 from the germline V gene are SGHDN and FVKESK. CDR3 nucleotides: TGTGCCAGCAGCCTAGAGGTACCGACAGTCTCCTCCTTCAAGCAGTACTTC. Translation: CASSLEVPTVSSFKQYF.

As regards this clonotype: A much bigger clone sits one base away, suggesting this may be a read error. The chain links TRBV6-6 to TRBJ1-2; tentatively, D is TRBD1 (5 bases). The CDR3 covers 13 residues. Germline-derived CDR1 and CDR2 are MNHNY and SVGAGI (reference sequence). The CDR3 DNA follows: TGTACCAGCAGTTATGGGGGTCTGATTGGCTACACCTTC. It translates to CTSSYGGLIGYTF.